The 30 T cell receptor beta chains presented below share a single source sample, sequenced in a study of shared clonotypes between healthy human individuals. Using immunoSEQ multiplex PCR, the repertoire was profiled, and TCRdb retains in-frame clones only, with some absent. The data hold about half a million clones, with about four fifths observed a single time. The sample was PBMCs. Every receptor here comes from a woman aged 40 to 50 in good health. Some clones in this sample may be carry-over from other donors' samples.

This rearrangement joins TRBV25-1 to TRBJ2-2; possible D gene TRBD1, 5 bases. The CDR3 has 15 residues. CDR1 MGHDK and CDR2 SYGVNS come from the germline V gene. V lost 5 bases, J lost 5 bases, and 15 bases lay in between. The DNA of the CDR3 is TGTGCCAGCAGTCGACAGAGCAAGGGTACCGGGGAGCTGTTTTTT. Its protein product is CASSRQSKGTGELFF.

The chain is built from TRBV19 and TRBJ1-2, with TRBD1 matching over 8 bases. This CDR3 has 15 residues. Trimming took 5 bases from V and 4 from J; bases not matched to a gene: 9. In germline, CDR1 is LNHDA, CDR2 SQIVND (reference sequence). The CDR3 here is CASSLDRGLSYGYTF. CDR3 nucleotides: TGTGCCAGTAGTCTTGACAGGGGTCTAAGCTATGGCTACACCTTC.

A few counts support this clone. This chain connects TRBV9 to TRBJ1-3; TRBD1 aligns across 7 bases. This CDR3 is built from 15 residues. V trimming: 4 bases; J trimming: 4 bases; junction bases outside the gene matches: 8. The germline V gene encodes CDR1 SGDLS and CDR2 YYNGEE. CDR3 DNA: TGTGCCAGCAGCCCTGAGGGGGCGCGAGGAAACACCATATATTTT. Protein product: CASSPEGARGNTIYF.

The chain employs TRBV21-1 and TRBJ1-2. TRBV21-1 is a pseudogene locus. CDR3 length: 13 residues. The CDR3 loop reads CASSGVYLYGYTF. DNA of the CDR3: TGTGCCAGCAGTGGAGTCTACCTTTATGGCTACACCTTC.

This clone is a singleton in its sample. The chain joins TRBV27 to TRBJ1-2; D unresolved. Germline CDR1 reads MNHEY; CDR2 reads SMNVEV (reference sequence). This CDR3 is 14 amino acids long. V was pared by 6 bases and J by 2 bases, with 13 bases between. The chain's CDR3 is CASRKYERNYGYTF. CDR3 in DNA: TGTGCCAGCAGGAAATACGAACGCAACTATGGCTACACCTTC.

A remark on this clone: The same CDR3 also results from other DNA sequences found in this sample. The chain couples TRBV5-4 to TRBJ2-1; D is unclear. Looked up from germline, CDR1 is SGHNT and CDR2 is YYREEE (reference sequence). V was shortened by 0 bases and J by 5 bases, with 6 bases between the two germline ends. The CDR3 contains 13 residues. CDR3 sequence (DNA): TGTGCCAGCAGCTTGGGACGAAACAATGAGCAGTTCTTC. It specifies CASSLGRNNEQFF.

CDR3 in amino acids: CSVEDQGTGELFF. DNA for the CDR3: TGCAGCGTTGAAGATCAGGGAACCGGGGAGCTGTTTTTT. The chain has TRBV29-1 and TRBJ2-2; TRBD1 is a possible D gene (5 bases). This CDR3 region has 13 residues. Looked up from germline, CDR1 is SQVTM and CDR2 is ANQGSEA. Trimming stripped 0 bases from V and 5 bases from J, with 7 bases between.

CDR3 coding DNA: TGTGCCAGCAGCGAGGGGCCGAGCGGACACTACGAGCAGTACTTC. It translates to CASSEGPSGHYEQYF. The chain uses TRBV7-3 and TRBJ2-7; D possibly uses TRBD1 or TRBD2 (5 bases each). Trimming left V 5 bases short and J 3 bases short, with 17 bases between. There are 15 residues in the CDR3. The V gene's germline CDR1 is SGHTA and CDR2 FQGTGA.

The chain is built from TRBV7-2 and TRBJ2-7; TRBD2 matches 11 bases. This CDR3 region has 16 residues. Per germline, CDR1 SGHTA and CDR2 FQGNSA. With V trimmed by 0 bases and J by 4 bases, 5 bases remained unmatched. In DNA, the CDR3 is TGTGCCAGCAGCTTAGCGCTAGCGGGAGGCGTGTACGAGCAGTACTTC. This translates into CASSLALAGGVYEQYF.

This rearrangement joins TRBV19 to TRBJ2-7; 8 bases agree with TRBD1. J gave up 3 bases and V 8 bases, and 6 bases lay outside the gene matches. This CDR3 region has 13 residues. Germline CDR1 reads LNHDA; CDR2 reads SQIVND (reference sequence). The CDR3 sequence: CASAPDRGYEQYF. The CDR3, as DNA: TGTGCCAGTGCTCCAGACAGGGGCTACGAGCAGTACTTC. Looking up the rest from reference TRBV19 and TRBJ2-7 gives the full variable domain: DGGITQSPKYLFRKEGQNVTLSCEQNLNHDAMYWYRQDPGQGLRLIYYSQIVNDFQKGDIAEGYSVSREKKESFPLTVTSAQKNPTAFYLCASAPDRGYEQYFGPGTRLTVT.

This chain connects TRBV9 to TRBJ2-2; D uncertain. Germline CDR1 SGDLS, CDR2 YYNGEE. Trimming took 1 base from V and 7 from J, leaving 17 bases between them. The CDR3 is 16 residues long. The CDR3 bases are TGTGCCAGCAGCGTATCAGCGCTCCCCTGGAACGGGGAGCTGTTTTTT. Amino acid sequence: CASSVSALPWNGELFF.

V usage is TRBV23-1 and J usage is TRBJ2-1; D perhaps matches TRBD1 (5 bases). TRBV23-1 is given ORF status, its function remaining uncertain. The V gene lost 3 bases and the J gene lost 6 bases, with 18 bases spanning the gap. There are 16 residues in the CDR3. CDR3: CASSHERQGNSNEQFF. CDR3 DNA: TGCGCCAGCAGTCACGAACGGCAGGGTAATTCCAATGAGCAGTTCTTC.

This clone was detected a few times. Other DNA sequences from this sample encode an identical CDR3 as well. The V gene is TRBV5-4, the J gene TRBJ2-7; perhaps TRBD2 as D (6 bases). Germline V lookup: CDR1 SGHNT, CDR2 YYREEE (reference sequence). The V end was cut by 2 bases, the J end by 3 bases, with 6 bases between. The CDR3 extends over 12 amino acids. The CDR3 region is CASSFSGYEQYF. The CDR3 DNA sequence: TGTGCCAGCAGCTTTAGCGGCTACGAGCAGTACTTC.

This clone was seen only a few times. The chain couples TRBV6-1 to TRBJ1-2, with D tentatively TRBD1 (5 bases). V was pared by 3 bases and J by 3 bases, with 8 bases between. There are 13 residues in the CDR3. CDR1 and CDR2 from the germline V gene are MNHNS and SASEGT. This chain's CDR3 is CASSDQGDYGYTF. In DNA form, the CDR3 reads TGTGCCAGCAGTGACCAGGGAGACTATGGCTACACCTTC.

The rearrangement links TRBV5-4 to TRBJ2-1; 10 bases are a match to TRBD1. The CDR3 contains 16 residues. J was trimmed by 9 bases and V by 4 bases; bases with no gene match: 13. CDR1 SGHNT and CDR2 YYREEE come from the germline V gene (reference sequence). CDR3 coding DNA: TGTGCCAGCAGCCGTCCCGGGACAGGGGAACGTAGTGAGCAGTTCTTC. Residues: CASSRPGTGERSEQFF.

This CDR3 is CATSPRDRGNQPQHF. The CDR3, as DNA: TGTGCCACCAGCCCCCGGGACCGCGGGAATCAGCCCCAGCATTTT. The chain links TRBV15 to TRBJ1-5, with D possibly being TRBD1 (5 bases). V lost 5 bases to trimming and J lost 4 bases, with 15 bases between them. Germline V CDR1 and CDR2: LNHNV, YYDKDF (reference sequence). The CDR3 runs to 15 residues.

The gene calls are TRBV6-6 and TRBJ1-1; perhaps TRBD1 as D (5 bases). Germline-derived CDR1 and CDR2 are MNHNY and SVGAGI (reference sequence). This CDR3 region has 13 residues. The V end was cut by 6 bases, the J end by 1 base, with 9 bases between. The CDR3 sequence: CASSPTENTEAFF. CDR3 nucleotide sequence: TGTGCCAGCAGCCCGACAGAGAACACTGAAGCTTTCTTT.

The CDR3 spells CASSMGDNNEQFF. The CDR3 nucleotides read TGTGCCAGTAGTATGGGGGACAACAATGAGCAGTTCTTC. This chain uses TRBV19 with TRBJ2-1, with D maybe TRBD1 (6 bases). Deletions cut 3 bases from V and 5 bases from J, with 8 bases between. This CDR3 is 13 amino acids long. The V gene's germline CDR1 is LNHDA and CDR2 SQIVND (reference sequence).

The CDR3 DNA is TGTGCCAGCAGCTTAGCGGCTCAGCCCCAGCATTTT. It codes for CASSLAAQPQHF. The V call is TRBV7-9, the J call TRBJ1-5; D ambiguous. Germline CDR1 is SEHNR and CDR2 is FQNEAQ (reference sequence). V was cut by 0 bases and J by 6 bases, with 3 bases left in between. The CDR3 extends over 12 amino acids.

The chain combines TRBV18 with TRBJ1-2, with 7 bases lining up with TRBD1. The CDR3 has 14 amino acids. Germline CDR1 KGHSH, CDR2 LQKENI. J gave up 7 bases and V 3 bases, and 8 bases lay outside the gene matches. The CDR3 is CASSPSDREAGYTF. CDR3 coding DNA: TGTGCCAGCTCACCTTCAGACAGGGAAGCTGGCTACACCTTC.

The V call is TRBV5-1, the J call TRBJ2-7, with D possibly being TRBD2 (6 bases). This CDR3 region has 15 residues. V was clipped by 4 bases and J by 3 bases, with 17 bases between them. Germline lookup yields CDR1 SGHRS and CDR2 YFSETQ. The CDR3 bases are TGCGCCAGCAGCCCCCAAGGAGGGACCGACTACGAGCAGTACTTC. Translated, it gives CASSPQGGTDYEQYF.

Many counts were recorded for this clone. Here the CDR3 DNA reads TGTGCCAGCAGCTCAGCGGGAAAGTCCTACGAGCAGTACTTC. Translating it yields CASSSAGKSYEQYF. This chain links TRBV5-4 with TRBJ2-7; 7 bases agree with TRBD2. The length of the CDR3 is 14 residues. Germline trimming cut 3 bases from V and 1 base from J; bases unmatched to any gene: 4. Germline V gives CDR1 SGHNT, CDR2 YYREEE (reference sequence).

V and J are TRBV11-2 and TRBJ2-7, with D possibly being TRBD2 (5 bases). Trimming left V 0 bases short and J 0 bases short, with 6 bases between. CDR3 length equals 14 residues. Germline assignment: CDR1 SGHAT and CDR2 FQNNGV. Here the CDR3 reads CASSLDGSSYEQYF. The DNA for the CDR3 is TGTGCCAGCAGCTTAGATGGGAGCTCCTACGAGCAGTACTTC. The full variable domain, its missing parts supplied by reference TRBV11-2 and TRBJ2-7, is EAGVAQSPRYKIIEKRQSVAFWCNPISGHATLYWYQQILGQGPKLLIQFQNNGVVDDSQLPKDRFSAERLKGVDSTLKIQPAKLEDSAVYLCASSLDGSSYEQYFGPGTRLTVT.

The J gene is TRBJ1-6, the V gene TRBV6-5; D remains unclear. The V gene's germline CDR1 is MNHEY and CDR2 SVGAGI. The CDR3 is 12 amino acids. Trimming cost V 5 bases and J 8 bases, with 7 bases left between them. The CDR3 DNA is TGTGCCAGCAGTGATACTTATTCACCCCTCCACTTT. Protein: CASSDTYSPLHF.

The chain recombines TRBV7-6 with TRBJ2-1; perhaps TRBD1 as D (5 bases). The CDR3 spans 14 residues. V shed 2 bases and J shed 10 bases, with 15 bases lying between them. The germline CDR1 and CDR2 sequences are SGHVS and FNYEAQ. The CDR3 loop reads CASSLQDTGWEQFF. In DNA form, the CDR3 reads TGTGCCAGCAGCTTACAGGACACTGGTTGGGAGCAGTTCTTC.

CDR3 amino acids: CASTIQGANTGELFF. The CDR3 coding sequence is TGTGCCAGCACCATCCAGGGGGCGAACACCGGGGAGCTGTTTTTT. The chain couples TRBV5-6 to TRBJ2-2, with 7 bases identical to TRBD1. The CDR3 loop spans 15 amino acids. Looked up from germline, CDR1 is SGHDT and CDR2 is YYEEEE. Trimming removed 6 bases from V and 0 bases from J; junction bases left unmatched: 5.

CDR3 in DNA: TGTGCCAGCTCACCGGGGACTAGCGGGAGGGTCGGGCAGTTCTTC. Translating it yields CASSPGTSGRVGQFF. V usage is TRBV18 and J usage is TRBJ2-1; 16 nucleotides line up with TRBD2. Germline CDR1 reads KGHSH; CDR2 reads LQKENI. V dropped 3 bases and J dropped 12; count of bases not matched to a gene: 5. This CDR3 spans 15 amino acids. The full variable domain, rest sourced from reference TRBV18 and TRBJ2-1, is NAGVMQNPRHLVRRRGQEARLRCSPMKGHSHVYWYRQLPEEGLKFMVYLQKENIIDESGMPKERFSAEFPKEGPSILRIQQVVRGDSAAYFCASSPGTSGRVGQFFGPGTRLTVL.

The V call is TRBV7-2, the J call TRBJ1-1; D remains ambiguous. Trimming took 1 base from V and 7 from J, leaving 10 bases between them. CDR1 and CDR2 from the germline V gene are SGHTA and FQGNSA. CDR3 length: 13 residues. The CDR3 DNA sequence: TGTGCCAGCAGCTTAGAAGCCGGCGTTGAAGCTTTCTTT. Its translation is CASSLEAGVEAFF.

This clone was seen repeatedly, ten times or more. This chain connects TRBV9 to TRBJ2-4; possible D gene TRBD1, 6 bases. The CDR3 length is 15 residues. The V gene lost 4 bases and the J gene lost 8 bases, with 19 bases spanning the gap. The germline gives CDR1 SGDLS, CDR2 YYNGEE. CDR3 nucleotides: TGTGCCAGCAGCCCGGGACCCCAAGAGGGGGACATTCAGTACTTC. Amino acids: CASSPGPQEGDIQYF.

The rearrangement links TRBV18 to TRBJ1-4; no definite D call. Germline CDR1 KGHSH, CDR2 LQKENI. CDR3 size: 14 residues. The V and J ends lost 2 bases and 3 bases respectively, with 7 bases between them. The CDR3: CASSPGPANEKLFF. CDR3 DNA sequence: TGTGCCAGCTCACCAGGGCCGGCTAATGAAAAACTGTTTTTT.